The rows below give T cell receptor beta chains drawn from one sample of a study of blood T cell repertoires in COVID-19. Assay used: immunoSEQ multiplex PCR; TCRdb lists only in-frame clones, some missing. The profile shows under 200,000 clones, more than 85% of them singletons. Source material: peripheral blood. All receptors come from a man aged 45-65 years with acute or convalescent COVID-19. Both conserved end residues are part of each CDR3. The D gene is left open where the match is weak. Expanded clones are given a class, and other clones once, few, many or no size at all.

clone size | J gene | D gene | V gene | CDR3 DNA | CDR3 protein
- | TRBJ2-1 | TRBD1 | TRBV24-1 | TGTGCCACCGGACAGGGAGGCAATGAGCAGTTCTTC | CATGQGGNEQFF
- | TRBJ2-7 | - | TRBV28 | TGTGCCAGCAGTTTAGGGGGGACCGCGGGCTACGAGCAGTACTTC | CASSLGGTAGYEQYF
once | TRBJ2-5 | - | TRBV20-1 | TGCAGTGCTAGTCGGGGGTTCGAGACCCAGTACTTC | CSASRGFETQYF
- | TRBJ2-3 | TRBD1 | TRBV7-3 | TGTGCCAGCAGCCGACAGGGGTCGAGCACAGATACGCAGTATTTT | CASSRQGSSTDTQYF
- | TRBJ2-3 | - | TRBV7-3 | TGTGCCAGCAGCTTAGGACAGCGCGACACAGATACGCAGTATTTT | CASSLGQRDTDTQYF
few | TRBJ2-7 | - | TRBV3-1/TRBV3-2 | TGTGCCAGCAGCCAAGATTTCGGGATGCCCTACGAGCAGTACTTC | CASSQDFGMPYEQYF
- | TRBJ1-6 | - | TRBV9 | TGTGCCAGCAGCGTGACCAGGGGCCCCCTCCACTTT | CASSVTRGPLHF
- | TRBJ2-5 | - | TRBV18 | TGTGCCAGCTCACCGGCCCCTCAAGAGACCCAGTACTTC | CASSPAPQETQYF
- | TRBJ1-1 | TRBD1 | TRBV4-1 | TGCGCCAGCAGCGCACGGACAGGCCTGAACACTGAAGCTTTCTTT | CASSARTGLNTEAFF
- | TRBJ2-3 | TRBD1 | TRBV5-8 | TGTGCCAGCAGCTTGGCGGGACAGTTCTTCACAGATACGCAGTATTTT | CASSLAGQFFTDTQYF
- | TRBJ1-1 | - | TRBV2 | TGTGCCAGCACGCGGGTTTGGGAGGCGGAAGCTTTCTTT | CASTRVWEAEAFF
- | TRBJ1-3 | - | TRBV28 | TGTGCCAGCACCCCGGTCCCAGGGTTGACTGGAAACACCATATATTTT | CASTPVPGLTGNTIYF
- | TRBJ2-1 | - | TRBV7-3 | TGTGCCAGCAGCTTGTGGGACTCATCCTACAATGAGCAGTTCTTC | CASSLWDSSYNEQFF
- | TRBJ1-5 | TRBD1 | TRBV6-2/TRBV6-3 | TGTGCCAGCAGTTCCCCGGGACAGGGAGGGTATAGGCCCCAGCATTTT | CASSSPGQGGYRPQHF
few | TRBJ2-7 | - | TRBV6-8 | TGTGCCAGCAGTTGGAGTCACCGTTACTTC | CASSWSHRYF
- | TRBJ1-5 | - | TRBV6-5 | TGTGCCAGCAGTACGGGGGTTAGTAGCAATCAGCCCCAGCATTTT | CASSTGVSSNQPQHF
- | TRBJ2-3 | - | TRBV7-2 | TGTGCCAGCAGCTTAGATCTCACAGATACGCAGTATTTT | CASSLDLTDTQYF
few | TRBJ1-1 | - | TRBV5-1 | TGCGCCAGCAGCTTGGCAGGGAACACTGAAGCTTTCTTT | CASSLAGNTEAFF
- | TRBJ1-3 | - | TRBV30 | TGTGCCTGGAACGGGGGACCGAGTGGGAGATCTGGAAACACCATATATTTT | CAWNGGPSGRSGNTIYF
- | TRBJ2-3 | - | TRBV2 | TGTGCCAGCAGTGAACAACTCACAGATACGCAGTATTTT | CASSEQLTDTQYF
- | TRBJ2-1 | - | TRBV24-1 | TGTGCCACCAGTGATTTGGGGACACGGCCACATGAGCAGTTCTTC | CATSDLGTRPHEQFF
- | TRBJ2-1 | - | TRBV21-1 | TGTGCCAGCAGCAAGCTTACTAGCGGGGGGGAAAGCTCCTACAATGAGCAGTTCTTC | CASSKLTSGGESSYNEQFF
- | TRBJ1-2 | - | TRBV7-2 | TGTGCCAGCAGCCCGGGAGGGAGGAACCCAAACTATGGCTACACCTTC | CASSPGGRNPNYGYTF
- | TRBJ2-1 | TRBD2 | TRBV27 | TGTGCCAGCAGTCCCAGGACTAGCGGGTGGGATGAGCAGTTCTTC | CASSPRTSGWDEQFF
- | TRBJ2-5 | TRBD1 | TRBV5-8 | TGTGCCAGCAGCAAGGGACAGGGGGCCAAGACCCAGTACTTC | CASSKGQGAKTQYF
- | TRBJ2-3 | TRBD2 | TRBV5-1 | TGCGCCAGCAGTCCGGGACTAGCGGCAGATACGCAGTATTTT | CASSPGLAADTQYF
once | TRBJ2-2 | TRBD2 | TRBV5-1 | TGCGCCAGCAGCTTGGACTTAGCGGGCCCGGCCGGGGAGCTGTTTTTT | CASSLDLAGPAGELFF
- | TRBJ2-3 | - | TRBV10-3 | TGTGCCATCAGCCTTTCCACAGATACGCAGTATTTT | CAISLSTDTQYF
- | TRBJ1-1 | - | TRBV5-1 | TGCGCCAGCAGCCGTGACACGGGAGTTCGCCAAGCTTTCTTT | CASSRDTGVRQAFF
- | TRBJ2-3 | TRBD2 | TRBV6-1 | TGTGCCAGCAGTGAAATTGCGGGGGGGCCAGATACGCAGTATTTT | CASSEIAGGPDTQYF
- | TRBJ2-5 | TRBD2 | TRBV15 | TGTGCCACCAGCAGAGATGAGAGCGGGGGGTGGACCCAGTACTTC | CATSRDESGGWTQYF
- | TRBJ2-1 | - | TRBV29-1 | TGCAGCGTTGATGGCAGGTTCAATGAGCAGTTCTTC | CSVDGRFNEQFF
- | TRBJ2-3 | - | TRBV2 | TGTGCCAGCAGTAAAGAGCGGACCGCTCCAGATACGCAGTATTTT | CASSKERTAPDTQYF
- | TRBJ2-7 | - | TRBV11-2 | TGTGCCAGCAGCTCCTCCACAGGGAGCTCCTACGAGCAGTACTTC | CASSSSTGSSYEQYF
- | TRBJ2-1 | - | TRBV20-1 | TGCAGTGCTAGTCCACTAGAGTCCCCTAATGAGCAGTTCTTC | CSASPLESPNEQFF
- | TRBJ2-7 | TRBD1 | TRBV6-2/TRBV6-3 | TGTGCCAGCAGTTACTCGAGCGGACAGGGGGCCTACGAGCAGTACTTC | CASSYSSGQGAYEQYF
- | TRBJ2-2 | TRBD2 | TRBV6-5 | TGTGCCAGCGGACTAGTAGAGACCGGGGAGCTGTTTTTT | CASGLVETGELFF
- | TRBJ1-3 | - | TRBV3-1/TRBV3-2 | TGTGCCAGCAGCACCCGGGCGGCGGGACCTGGAAACACCATATATTTT | CASSTRAAGPGNTIYF
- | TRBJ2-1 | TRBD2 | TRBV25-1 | TGTGCCAGCATGCTAGCGGGAGGACTAAGGGAGCAGTTCTTC | CASMLAGGLREQFF
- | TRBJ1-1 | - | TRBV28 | TGTGCCAGCAGTTTTGGCCTGAACACTGAAGCTTTCTTT | CASSFGLNTEAFF
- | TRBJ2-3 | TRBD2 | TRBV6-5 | TGTGCCAGCAGGCGACTAGCGGGAGGGATAGATACGCAGTATTTT | CASRRLAGGIDTQYF
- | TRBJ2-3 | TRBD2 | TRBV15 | TGTGCCACCAGCAGAGATAGACTAGCGGGAGTTGGGGATACGCAGTATTTT | CATSRDRLAGVGDTQYF
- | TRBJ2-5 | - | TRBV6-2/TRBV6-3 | TGTGCCAGCAGTCGATGGGGGGTCGATGAGACCCAGTACTTC | CASSRWGVDETQYF
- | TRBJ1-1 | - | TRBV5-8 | TGTGCCAGCAGCTTGCCGGGATGGTTCACTGAAGCTTTCTTT | CASSLPGWFTEAFF
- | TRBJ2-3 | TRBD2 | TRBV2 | TGTGCCAGCCTCGGACTAGCGGGGGTCCTAGATACGCAGTATTTT | CASLGLAGVLDTQYF
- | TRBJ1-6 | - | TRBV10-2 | TGCGCCAGCAGTGATTGGACTTCCTCCTATAATTCACCCCTCCACTTT | CASSDWTSSYNSPLHF
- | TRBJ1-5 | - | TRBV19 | TGTGCCAGTAGTCCTCATCCCGGTAGGCTAGGCCAGCCCCAGCATTTT | CASSPHPGRLGQPQHF
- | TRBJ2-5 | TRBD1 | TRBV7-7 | TGTGCTAGCAGCCCGGACAGGGGCGAGACCCAGTACTTC | CASSPDRGETQYF
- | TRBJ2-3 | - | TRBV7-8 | TGTGCCAGCAGCCCCCGACGGACAGACACAGATACGCAGTATTTT | CASSPRRTDTDTQYF
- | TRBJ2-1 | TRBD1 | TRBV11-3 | TGTGCCAGCAGCTTAGATGGGCAGGGGGCCAACAATGAGCAGTTCTTC | CASSLDGQGANNEQFF
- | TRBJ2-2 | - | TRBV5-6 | TGTGCCAGCAGCTTGTTACGGGTGTCTACTAACACCGGGGAGCTGTTTTTT | CASSLLRVSTNTGELFF
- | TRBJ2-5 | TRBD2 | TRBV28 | TGTGCCAGCGTTTCGGGAGGCGGGGAGACCCAGTACTTC | CASVSGGGETQYF